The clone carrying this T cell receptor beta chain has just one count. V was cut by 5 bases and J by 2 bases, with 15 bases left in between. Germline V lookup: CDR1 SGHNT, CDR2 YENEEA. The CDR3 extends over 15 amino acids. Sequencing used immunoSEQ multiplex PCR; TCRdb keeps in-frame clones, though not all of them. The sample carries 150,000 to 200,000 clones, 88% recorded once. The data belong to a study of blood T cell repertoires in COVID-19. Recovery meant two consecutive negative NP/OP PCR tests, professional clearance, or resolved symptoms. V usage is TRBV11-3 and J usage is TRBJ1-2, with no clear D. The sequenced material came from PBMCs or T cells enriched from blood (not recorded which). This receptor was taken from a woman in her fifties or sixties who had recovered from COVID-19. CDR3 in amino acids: CASSPVGLQNYGYTF. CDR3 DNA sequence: TGTGCCAGCAGCCCGGTAGGACTACAGAACTATGGCTACACCTTC. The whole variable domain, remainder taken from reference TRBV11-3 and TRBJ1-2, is EAGVVQSPRYKIIEKKQPVAFWCNPISGHNTLYWYLQNLGQGPELLIRYENEEAVDDSQLPKDRFSAERLKGVDSTLKIQPAELGDSAVYLCASSPVGLQNYGYTFGSGTRLTVV.